This record covers a single TCR beta chain. There is no known antigen for this receptor. No much larger clonotype is one base removed from it; base qualities were not supplied. This specimen belongs to a study of a mutant IDH1 vaccine in newly diagnosed glioma (dated by TCRdb to the early 2020s). Regarding the research as a whole: Across visits V03 through V10, patients got a total of eight vaccinations, given in weeks 1, 3, 5, 7, 11, 15, 19 and 23. Vaccination was initiated 4-6 weeks after radiotherapy alone, or concurrently with temozolomide cycles in the chemotherapy-containing groups. Of the 30 or so patients who were treated, around 62% were male and about 40% were female, and the mean age was around 43 years. Prior to enrollment, standard therapy consisting of radiotherapy alone, temozolomide alone, or radiochemotherapy with temozolomide had been administered to patients, with the combination being received by most patients. Six visits were used for peripheral blood collection: V03 (baseline), V05, V07, V10, V12 and V13. For exploratory analyses, longitudinal TCRB deep sequencing was carried out in 25 treated patients wherever samples were available.

This sample's time point label indicates: week 23, last vaccination. Each vaccine dose was 300 ug of a 20-mer mutant IDH1 peptide in Montanide, given subcutaneously with topical imiquimod. Newly diagnosed WHO grade 3 or 4 IDH1-mutant astrocytomas showing loss of nuclear ATRX were present in the donors. The samples were drawn from NOA16, a multicentre, single-arm, open-label phase I trial in Germany that tested a mutant IDH1 peptide vaccine in humans for the first time. Genomic DNA for TCRB sequencing was extracted from EDTA blood using the DNeasy Blood and Tissue Kit. To prepare the library, the immunoSEQ multiplex PCR assay was applied. Following the manufacturer's protocol, the hsTCRB Kit was used to amplify rearranged TCR beta chain sequences. Sequencing of TCRB libraries was carried out on an Illumina MiSeq. The original methods were these. The proprietary platform of the kit vendor was used for demultiplexing, trimming and gene mapping. In TCRdb, the immuneACCESS table is reduced to in-frame sequences with V and J assigned. These tables do not hold every clone; where another copy was compared, an unresolved V gene accounts for under half, and the others remain unexplained. V, J and clone size were drawn from that table, and D and trimming were deduced from the DNA. The sample table contains tens of thousands of clones; only one count was recorded for 80% to 90% of them. 4.5% to 5.5% of the sample rests with the top ten.

Trimming takes 2 bases from V and 1 base from J, and the germline ends sit 11 bases apart. From the cysteine through the phenylalanine, the CDR3 covers 16 amino acids. The CDR3 DNA has 48 bases and is translated from base 1. CDR1 and CDR2 are drawn from the germline V gene: SGHTA, FQGNSA. Summary of the overall study and its limitations: The authors stated that sample limitations prevented analyses of patient blood samples from being reproduced. Pseudoprogression seemed to be unrelated to changes in the top peripheral T cell clonotypes found by TCRB sequencing. Selection of PBMC samples for TCRB deep sequencing was based on availability. Immune responses induced by the vaccine were seen in 90% to 95% of patients across multiple MHC alleles.

The V and J segments used are TRBV7-2 and TRBJ2-2; the D element could tentatively be TRBD1 or TRBD2, as 5 bases agree for each. This specimen was PBMCs, taken from a glioma patient whose treatment included an IDH1 peptide vaccine. This sequence originates from a man aged 35-49 years with glioma. CDR3 protein: CASSLRGAWNTGELFF. The DNA is as follows: TGTGCCAGCAGCTTAAGGGGAGCTTGGAACACCGGGGAGCTGTTTTTT. The reference TRBV7-2 and TRBJ2-2 proteins fill in what lies around the CDR3, so the full variable domain reads GAGVSQSPSNKVTEKGKDVELRCDPISGHTALYWYRQSLGQGLEFLIYFQGNSAPDKSGLPSDRFSAERTGGSVSTLTIQRTQQEDSAVYLCASSLRGAWNTGELFFGEGSRLTVL.